This TCR beta chain was obtained from a study of kidney transplant recipient with SARS-CoV-2 infection. This clonotype was picked up many times. TCRdb processed the reads anew with MiXCR; each CDR3 protein has one entry. The sample gives roughly 230,000 distinct CDR3 sequences, around 28% of which show up once; less than 8.5% is in the top ten. The CDR3 consists of 13 residues. Germline CDR1 and CDR2: DFQATT and SNEGSKA (reference sequence). The V end lost 4 bases, the J end lost 2 bases, and 12 bases lay between the germline ends. The specimen comprised a blood sample, sampled at baseline and on roughly day 120 from a kidney transplant recipient. This TCR was recovered from a young adult male patient who had COVID-19 and was a kidney transplant recipient. Some T cells may have come from the graft donor. The chain carries TRBV20-1 and TRBJ2-7; the D is unclear. CDR3 sequence: CSATSAFAYEQYF. In DNA, the CDR3 is TGCAGTGCTACGTCAGCATTCGCCTACGAGCAGTACTTC.